This TCR beta chain was profiled in a study of blood T cell repertoires in COVID-19. Across the whole study: The samples span acute and convalescent COVID-19 from the United States, Italy and Spain.

CDR3 length: 15 amino acids. CDR1 and CDR2 (germline): LNHDA, SQIVND (reference sequence). Trimming took 4 bases from V and 7 from J; bases not matched to a gene: 7. Original methodology: Estimation of nucleated cell counts relied on the amplification of reference gene primers. Only in-frame clones appear in the TCRdb table, and some are missing; sequencing was by immunoSEQ multiplex PCR. V and J calls and clone size are copied from that table; D and trimming were computed from the DNA. The table shows about 95,000 clones, with about nine tenths occurring only once. This sequence joins TRBV19 and TRBJ1-5; 10 positions agree with TRBD1. The TCR originated in a woman in her fifties or sixties in a cohort sampled during active COVID-19. The sequencing input was peripheral blood. CDR3 in DNA: TGTGCCAGTAGTACTCCCGGGACAGGGGACCAGCCCCAGCATTTT. It specifies CASSTPGTGDQPQHF.